This entry concerns a single T cell receptor (beta chain). The antigen is undetermined. The V gene lost 6 bases and the J gene lost 4 bases, with 7 bases spanning the gap. Germline assignment: CDR1 MNHEY and CDR2 SMNVEV (reference sequence). This CDR3 is built from 11 residues. At colonoscopy, a blood sample was also collected. These data are taken from a study of pediatric ulcerative colitis. Study-level points and caveats: All ulcerative colitis patients, but no controls, carried a couple of rectal clonotypes. Compared with controls, ulcerative colitis showed greater blood-rectum clone sharing.

Each sample received Survey-level depth of up to 500,000 reads. Sequenced by immunoSEQ multiplex PCR; TCRdb stores in-frame clones only, minus some. The table shows roughly 6,100 clones, with over 85% occurring only once. The chain has TRBV27 and TRBJ2-7; no firm D call. Sequenced: blood. This TCR derives from a girl aged 10-17 years who was a control in a study of pediatric ulcerative colitis. CDR3 region: CASRVGYEQYF. The CDR3 DNA reads TGTGCCAGCAGGGTAGGATACGAGCAGTACTTC.